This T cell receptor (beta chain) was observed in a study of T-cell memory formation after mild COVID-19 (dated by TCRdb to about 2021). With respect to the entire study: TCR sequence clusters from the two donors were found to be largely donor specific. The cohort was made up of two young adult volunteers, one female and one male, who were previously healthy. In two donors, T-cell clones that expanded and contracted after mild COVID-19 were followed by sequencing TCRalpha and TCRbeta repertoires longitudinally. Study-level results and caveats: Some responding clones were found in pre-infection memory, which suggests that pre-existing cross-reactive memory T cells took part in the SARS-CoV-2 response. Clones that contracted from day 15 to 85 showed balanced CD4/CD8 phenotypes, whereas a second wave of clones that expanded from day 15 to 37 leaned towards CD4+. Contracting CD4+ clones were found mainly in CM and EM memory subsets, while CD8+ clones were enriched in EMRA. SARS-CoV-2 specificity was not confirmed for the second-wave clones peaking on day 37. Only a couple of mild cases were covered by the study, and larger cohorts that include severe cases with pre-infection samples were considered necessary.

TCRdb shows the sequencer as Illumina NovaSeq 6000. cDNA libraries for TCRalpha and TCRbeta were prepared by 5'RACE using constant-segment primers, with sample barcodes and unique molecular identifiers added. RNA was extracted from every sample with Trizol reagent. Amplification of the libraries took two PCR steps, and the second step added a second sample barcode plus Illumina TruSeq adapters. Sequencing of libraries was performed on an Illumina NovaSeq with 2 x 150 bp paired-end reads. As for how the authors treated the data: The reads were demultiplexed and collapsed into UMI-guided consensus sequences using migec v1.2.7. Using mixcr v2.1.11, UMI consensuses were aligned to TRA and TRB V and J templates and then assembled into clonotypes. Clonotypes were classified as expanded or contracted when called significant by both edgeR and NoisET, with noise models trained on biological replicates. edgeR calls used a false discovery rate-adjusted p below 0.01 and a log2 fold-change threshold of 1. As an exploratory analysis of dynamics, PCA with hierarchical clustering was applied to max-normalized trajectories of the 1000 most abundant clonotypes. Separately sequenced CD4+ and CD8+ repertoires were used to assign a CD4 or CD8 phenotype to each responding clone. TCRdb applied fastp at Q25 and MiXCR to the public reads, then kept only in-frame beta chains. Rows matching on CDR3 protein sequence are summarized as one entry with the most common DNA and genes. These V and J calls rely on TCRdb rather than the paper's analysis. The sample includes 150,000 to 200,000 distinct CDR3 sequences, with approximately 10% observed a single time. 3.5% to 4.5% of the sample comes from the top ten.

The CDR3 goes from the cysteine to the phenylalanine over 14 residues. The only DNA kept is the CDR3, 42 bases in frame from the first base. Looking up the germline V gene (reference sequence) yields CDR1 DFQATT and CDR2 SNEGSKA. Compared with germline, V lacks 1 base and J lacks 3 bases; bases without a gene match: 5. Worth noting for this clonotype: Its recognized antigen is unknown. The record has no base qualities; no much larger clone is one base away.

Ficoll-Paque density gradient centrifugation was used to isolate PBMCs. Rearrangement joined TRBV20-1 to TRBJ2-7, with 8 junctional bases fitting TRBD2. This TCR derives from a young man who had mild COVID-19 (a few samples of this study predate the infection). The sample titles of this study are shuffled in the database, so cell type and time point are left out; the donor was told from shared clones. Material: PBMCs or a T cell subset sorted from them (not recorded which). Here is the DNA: TGCAGTGCTAGAGGATCCAGCGGGGGCTACGAGCAGTACTTC. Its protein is CSARGSSGGYEQYF.